The 13 T cell receptor beta chains reported below all come from one sample, sequenced in a study of blood T cells in healthy people across ages. A second 7 to 11 cycle PCR used barcoded and J-beta primers. MiXCR, applied by TCRdb to the 5' RACE reads, yields one record per CDR3 protein. Here the sample spans approximately 780,000 distinct CDR3 sequences, approximately 24% being singletons. These data were likewise used in another study, on T cells of mothers and their children.

Sequences were obtained from blood. These receptors originate from a boy aged 5 to 17 in good health.

With regard to this clonotype: Because the CDR3's place on the DNA is in doubt, the DNA is left out and the CDR3 is given as listed by TCRdb. The chain has TRBV12-3 or TRBV12-4 and TRBJ2-5; the table's D call, TRBD1, has no DNA check behind it. 21 amino acids form the CDR3, both terminal residues included. The CDR3 loop reads CASSSGPRGGGYTFGSGTQYF.

The rearrangement uses TRBV5-1 and TRBJ2-5; 11 bases fit TRBD2. Germline-derived CDR1 and CDR2 are SGHRS and YFSETQ. The CDR3 is 17 amino acids. The junction had 10 bases not matched to a gene; V was cut back by 4 bases and J by 2 bases. The CDR3 DNA sequence: TGCGCCAGCAGCCGACTAGCGGGGCCGTGGGCTCAAGAGACCCAGTACTTC. It specifies CASSRLAGPWAQETQYF.

This clonotype was recorded a few times. The chain combines TRBV5-1 with TRBJ2-1; 7 positions match TRBD2. This CDR3 contains 16 residues. Trimming cost V 2 bases and J 0 bases; bases outside gene matches: 5. The V gene's germline CDR1 is SGHRS and CDR2 YFSETQ. This CDR3 is CASSFLERGSYNEQFF. Here the CDR3 DNA reads TGCGCCAGCAGCTTCTTAGAGCGGGGCTCCTACAATGAGCAGTTCTTC. Full variable domain (missing parts from reference TRBV5-1 and TRBJ2-1): KAGVTQTPRYLIKTRGQQVTLSCSPISGHRSVSWYQQTPGQGLQFLFEYFSETQRNKGNFPGRFSGRQFSNSRSEMNVSTLELGDSALYLCASSFLERGSYNEQFFGPGTRLTVL.

The rearrangement uses TRBV5-5 and TRBJ1-1, with a possible D match to TRBD1 (6 bases). Trimming removed 4 bases at V and 3 bases at J, with 19 bases between. The CDR3 totals 16 residues. Germline V CDR1 and CDR2: SGHKS, YYEKEE (reference sequence). CDR3 nucleotide sequence: TGTGCCAGCAGCGGAAGAGGCAGGGGATGGGACACTGAAGCTTTCTTT. Protein sequence: CASSGRGRGWDTEAFF.

The V and J genes are TRBV6-2 or TRBV6-3 and TRBJ2-2; no definite D call. CDR3 length: 14 residues. Germline lookup yields CDR1 MNHEY and CDR2 SVGEGT. Trimming left V 5 bases short and J 4 bases short, with 11 bases between. The CDR3, as DNA: TGTGCCAGCAGTAATGGACCGAGCACCGGGGAGCTGTTTTTT. Residues: CASSNGPSTGELFF.

The rearrangement joins TRBV5-1 to TRBJ1-1; D gene ambiguous. V lost 1 base to trimming and J lost 1 base, with 8 bases between them. This CDR3 spans 14 amino acids. Germline CDR1 reads SGHRS; CDR2 reads YFSETQ. The CDR3 DNA is TGCGCCAGCAGCTTGATCGTGGCGAACACTGAAGCTTTCTTT. This codes for CASSLIVANTEAFF.

This clonotype was recorded once. The genes are TRBV4-1 and TRBJ2-5, with TRBD2 identical over 10 bases. Trimming at V came to 1 base and at J to 4 bases, leaving 6 bases not matched to a gene. Per germline, CDR1 MGHRA and CDR2 YSYEKL. The CDR3 is 16 amino acids. CDR3 sequence reads: CASSQVGGLARETQYF. CDR3 DNA sequence: TGCGCCAGCAGCCAAGTTGGGGGACTAGCGAGAGAGACCCAGTACTTC.

This clonotype was found a few times. The J gene is TRBJ2-1, the V gene TRBV9; the D gene is possibly TRBD2 (5 bases). Trimming left V 0 bases short and J 3 bases short, with 7 bases between. The CDR3 is made up of 14 amino acids. CDR1 is SGDLS and CDR2 is YYNGEE in the germline V gene. The CDR3 is CASSVVSDYNEQFF. The CDR3 nucleotides are TGTGCCAGCAGCGTAGTTAGCGACTACAATGAGCAGTTCTTC.

This clonotype was counted a few times. The chain has TRBV28 and TRBJ2-4, with D possibly being TRBD2 (5 bases). Germline V gives CDR1 MDHEN, CDR2 SYDVKM. The CDR3 runs 15 residues. V lost 3 bases to trimming and J lost 0 bases, with 9 bases between them. CDR3: CASSFGGIAKNIQYF. CDR3 bases: TGTGCCAGCAGTTTCGGAGGCATAGCCAAAAACATTCAGTACTTC.

This clonotype occurred a few times. Possible read error: a much larger clone is one base away. The chain uses TRBV11-2 and TRBJ2-5; 10 bases line up with TRBD2. The better agreement between TRBJ2-1 and the DNA end casts doubt on the J call. The CDR3 loop spans 15 amino acids. CDR1 and CDR2 (germline): SGHAT, FQNNGV. CDR3 coding DNA: TGTGCCAGCAGCTTAGAAGCGGGGGGGTACAATGGGCAGTTCTTC. Amino acid sequence: CASSLEAGGYNGQFF.

There are a few counts of this clonotype. The V gene is TRBV21-1, the J gene TRBJ2-5; the table's D call TRBD1 went unverified against the DNA. The tail of the sequence fits TRBJ2-7 better, so the J call may be wrong. TRBV21-1 is a documented pseudogene. The CDR3 sequence is 11 residues long. DNA for the CDR3: TGTGCCACGAGGGGGGCCGACGAGCAGTACTTC. Amino acid sequence: CATRGADEQYF.

The chain combines TRBV5-6 with TRBJ2-4; tentative D call: TRBD2 (6 bases). Germline CDR1 is SGHDT and CDR2 is YYEEEE. V gave up 0 bases and J gave up 9 bases, with 10 bases separating them. CDR3 size: 13 residues. The CDR3 DNA follows: TGTGCCAGCAGCTTGGGGGAGGTTTCCATTCAGTACTTC. Protein: CASSLGEVSIQYF. Complete variable domain (other parts from reference TRBV5-6 and TRBJ2-4): DAGVTQSPTHLIKTRGQQVTLRCSPKSGHDTVSWYQQALGQGPQFIFQYYEEEERQRGNFPDRFSGHQFPNYSSELNVNALLLGDSALYLCASSLGEVSIQYFGAGTRLSVL.

This clonotype was found a few times. V gene TRBV20-1 combines with J gene TRBJ2-2, with 7 bases identical to TRBD1. Germline loops: CDR1 DFQATT, CDR2 SNEGSKA (reference sequence). V lost 0 bases, J lost 2 bases, and 6 bases stayed unmatched. The CDR3 runs to 16 residues. The CDR3, as DNA: TGCAGTGCTAGAGATTTGAGACAGGGTAACACCGGGGAGCTGTTTTTT. It is translated as CSARDLRQGNTGELFF.